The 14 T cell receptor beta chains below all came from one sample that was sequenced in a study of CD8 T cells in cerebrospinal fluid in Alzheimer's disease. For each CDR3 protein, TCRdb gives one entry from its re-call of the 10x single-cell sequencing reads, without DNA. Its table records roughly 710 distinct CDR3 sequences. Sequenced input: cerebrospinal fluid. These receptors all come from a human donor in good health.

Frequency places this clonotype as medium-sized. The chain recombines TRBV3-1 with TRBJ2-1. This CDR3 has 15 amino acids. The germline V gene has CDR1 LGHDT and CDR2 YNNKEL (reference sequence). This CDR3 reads CASSPTWVSYNEQFF.

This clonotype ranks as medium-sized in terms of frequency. The CDR3: CASSSRDRGYGRLNTIYF. This chain joins TRBV21-1 and TRBJ1-3; the D call of TRBD1 rests on TCRdb alone, since no DNA is present to check it. TRBV21-1 has pseudogene status. This CDR3 contains 18 residues.

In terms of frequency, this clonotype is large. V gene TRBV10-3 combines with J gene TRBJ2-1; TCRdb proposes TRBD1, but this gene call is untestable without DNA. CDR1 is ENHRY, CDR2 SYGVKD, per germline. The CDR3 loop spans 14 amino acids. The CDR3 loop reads CAISERGDYNEQFF.

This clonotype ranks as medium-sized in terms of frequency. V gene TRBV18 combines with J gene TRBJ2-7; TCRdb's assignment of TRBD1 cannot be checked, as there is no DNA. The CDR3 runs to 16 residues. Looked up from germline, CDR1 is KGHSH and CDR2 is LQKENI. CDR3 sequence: CASSPTDRGLSYEQYF.

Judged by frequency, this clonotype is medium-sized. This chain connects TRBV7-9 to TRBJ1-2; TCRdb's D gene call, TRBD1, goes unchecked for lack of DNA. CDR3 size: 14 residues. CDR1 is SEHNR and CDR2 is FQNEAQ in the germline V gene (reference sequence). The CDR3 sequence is CASSPPGQLEGYTF. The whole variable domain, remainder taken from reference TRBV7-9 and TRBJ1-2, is DTGVSQNPRHKITKRGQNVTFRCDPISEHNRLYWYRQTLGQGPEFLTYFQNEAQLEKSRLLSDRFSAERPKGSFSTLEIQRTEQGDSAMYLCASSPPGQLEGYTFGSGTRLTVV.

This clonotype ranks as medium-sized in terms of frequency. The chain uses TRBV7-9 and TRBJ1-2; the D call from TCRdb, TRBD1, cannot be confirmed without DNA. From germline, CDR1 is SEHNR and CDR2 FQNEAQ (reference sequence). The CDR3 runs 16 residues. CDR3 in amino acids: CASSLAGTRINYGYTF.

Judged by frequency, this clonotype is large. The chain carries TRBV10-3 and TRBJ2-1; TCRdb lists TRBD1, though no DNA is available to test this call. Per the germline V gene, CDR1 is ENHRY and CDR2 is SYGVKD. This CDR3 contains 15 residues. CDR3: CAISVRTGGNNEQFF.

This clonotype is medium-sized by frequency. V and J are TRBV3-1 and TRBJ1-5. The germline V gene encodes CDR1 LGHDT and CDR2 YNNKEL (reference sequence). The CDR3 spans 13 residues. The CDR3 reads CASSPPSQQPQHF.

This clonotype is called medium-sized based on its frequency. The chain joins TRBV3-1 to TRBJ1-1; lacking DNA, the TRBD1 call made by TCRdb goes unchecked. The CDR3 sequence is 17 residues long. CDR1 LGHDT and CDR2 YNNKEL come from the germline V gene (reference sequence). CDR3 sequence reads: CASSQDLRTGSYTEAFF.

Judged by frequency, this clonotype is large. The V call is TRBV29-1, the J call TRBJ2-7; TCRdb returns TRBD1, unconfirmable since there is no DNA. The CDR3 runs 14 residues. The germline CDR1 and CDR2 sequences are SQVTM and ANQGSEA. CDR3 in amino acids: CSVGQGATGYEQYF.

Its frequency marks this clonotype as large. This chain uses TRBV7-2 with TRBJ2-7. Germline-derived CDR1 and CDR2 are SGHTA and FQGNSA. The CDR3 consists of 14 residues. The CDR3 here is CASSLPQSSYEQYF.

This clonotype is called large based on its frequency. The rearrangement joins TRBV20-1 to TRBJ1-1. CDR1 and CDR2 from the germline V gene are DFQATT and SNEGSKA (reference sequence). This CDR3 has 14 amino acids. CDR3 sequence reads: CSAIDLDGNTEAFF.

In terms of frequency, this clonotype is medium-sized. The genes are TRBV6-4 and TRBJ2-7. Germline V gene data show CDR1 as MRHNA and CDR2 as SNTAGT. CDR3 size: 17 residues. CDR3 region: CASSDSMRRNPPYEQYF.

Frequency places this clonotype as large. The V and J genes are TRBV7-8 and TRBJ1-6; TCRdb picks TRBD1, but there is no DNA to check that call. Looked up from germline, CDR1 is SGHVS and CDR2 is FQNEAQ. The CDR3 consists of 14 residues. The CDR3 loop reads CASSPGAYNSPLHF.